This TCR beta chain comes out of a study of OX40 agonist ivuxolimab in advanced cancers. On the study more broadly: Patients were infused with ivuxolimab every 2 weeks at 0.01 to 10 mg/kg. More than 35% of patients had received prior checkpoint inhibitor therapy. Overall study results and limits: With doses of 0.1 to 3.0 mg/kg, CD4+ and CD8+ blood T cells had undergone clonal expansion by week 6.

The method was immunoSEQ multiplex PCR; TCRdb's version includes in-frame clones alone and lacks a portion of them. Found here are some 79,000 clones, about nine tenths of them singletons; the top ten hold around 4.1%. With respect to this clone: No antigen is known for it.

This CDR3 is 16 amino acids long. Germline CDR1 and CDR2: SGHNT and YYREEE (reference sequence). V shed 1 base, J shed 4 bases, and the junction held 4 bases outside the gene matches. The gene calls are TRBV5-4 and TRBJ2-3; TRBD2 agrees at 12 bases. This clonotype was sampled from an adult with an advanced solid tumor such as melanoma, head and neck, liver or kidney cancer. The sample here was CD4+ or CD8+ T cells sorted from blood, taken in a trial of the OX40 agonist ivuxolimab. CDR3 sequence reads: CASSLLLAGGSDTQYF. The CDR3 bases are TGTGCCAGCAGCTTGTTACTAGCGGGAGGATCAGATACGCAGTATTTT.